These T cell receptor beta chains were read from a single sample in a study of blood T cell repertoires in COVID-19. Profiled with immunoSEQ multiplex PCR; TCRdb holds only in-frame clones, not every one. Among some 250,000 clones, approximately 91% were seen once, and the ten largest hold over 2%. Sequences were obtained from PBMCs or T cells enriched from blood (not recorded which). The receptors were sampled from a woman aged 35 to 49 with acute COVID-19. CDR3s include the opening cysteine and the closing phenylalanine or tryptophan. Fields, in order: D gene, J gene, clone size, V gene, CDR3 length, CDR3 protein, CDR3 DNA. A D gene is named only where the DNA matches it firmly. Only part of the rows carry a size: once, few, many, or a class if the clone is expanded.

D: TRBD1; J: TRBJ1-6; size: few; V: TRBV19; length: 14; CDR3: CASSARGRNSPLHF; DNA: TGTGCCAGTAGCGCCAGGGGGAGAAATTCACCCCTCCACTTT
D: TRBD1; J: TRBJ1-4; size: few; V: TRBV3-1/TRBV3-2; length: 19; CDR3: CASSQEMRDREGYAEKLFF; DNA: TGTGCCAGCAGCCAAGAAATGCGGGACAGGGAGGGATACGCTGAAAAACTGTTTTTT
D: TRBD2; J: TRBJ2-3; size: once; V: TRBV4-3; length: 17; CDR3: CASSQSLAGGPTDTQYF; DNA: TGCGCCAGCAGCCAATCTCTAGCGGGAGGTCCTACAGATACGCAGTATTTT
D: NA; J: TRBJ2-7; size: NA; V: TRBV3-1/TRBV3-2; length: 18; CDR3: CASSQVRGRQGQTYEQYF; DNA: TGTGCCAGCAGCCAAGTCCGGGGGAGGCAGGGCCAAACCTACGAGCAGTACTTC
D: NA; J: TRBJ1-2; size: NA; V: TRBV6-5; length: 13; CDR3: CASTRGVDYGYTF; DNA: TGTGCCAGCACCCGGGGAGTCGACTATGGCTACACCTTC
D: TRBD1; J: TRBJ2-7; size: NA; V: TRBV20-1; length: 15; CDR3: CSASQLSTGTYEQYF; DNA: TGCAGTGCTAGTCAGCTCTCGACAGGGACCTACGAGCAGTACTTC
D: TRBD1; J: TRBJ1-2; size: NA; V: TRBV27; length: 13; CDR3: CGSSSTGGAGYTF; DNA: TGTGGCAGCAGTTCTACAGGGGGCGCTGGCTACACCTTC
D: NA; J: TRBJ1-6; size: NA; V: TRBV9; length: 14; CDR3: CASSVADTLTPLHF; DNA: TGTGCCAGCAGCGTAGCTGACACCCTGACACCCCTCCACTTT
D: NA; J: TRBJ1-1; size: NA; V: TRBV9; length: 13; CDR3: CASSVGEGVQAFF; DNA: TGTGCCAGCAGCGTAGGAGAGGGCGTACAAGCTTTCTTT
D: TRBD2; J: TRBJ2-1; size: NA; V: TRBV19; length: 15; CDR3: CASSLSGGSYNEQFF; DNA: TGTGCCAGTAGTCTCTCGGGGGGCTCCTACAATGAGCAGTTCTTC
D: NA; J: TRBJ2-5; size: NA; V: TRBV7-2; length: 15; CDR3: CASSTAASRGETQYF; DNA: TGTGCCAGCAGCACAGCGGCTAGCCGTGGGGAGACCCAGTACTTC
D: NA; J: TRBJ1-1; size: NA; V: TRBV5-6; length: 12; CDR3: CASSLFGTRAFF; DNA: TGTGCCAGCAGCTTGTTCGGGACAAGAGCTTTCTTT
D: NA; J: TRBJ2-7; size: few; V: TRBV28; length: 14; CDR3: CASSLGGQLYEQYF; DNA: TGTGCCAGCAGTTTGGGGGGACAGCTCTACGAGCAGTACTTC
D: TRBD2; J: TRBJ2-7; size: NA; V: TRBV3-1/TRBV3-2; length: 17; CDR3: CASSRFSGLAVNYEQYF; DNA: TGTGCCAGCAGCCGATTTAGCGGGCTCGCCGTCAACTACGAGCAGTACTTC
D: NA; J: TRBJ1-1; size: NA; V: TRBV25-1; length: 15; CDR3: CASSELGGENTEAFF; DNA: TGTGCCAGCAGTGAATTGGGGGGGGAGAACACTGAAGCTTTCTTT
D: NA; J: TRBJ2-1; size: NA; V: TRBV19; length: 16; CDR3: CASSIESAGKYNEQFF; DNA: TGTGCCAGTAGTATAGAATCGGCAGGGAAATACAATGAGCAGTTCTTC
D: NA; J: TRBJ1-1; size: NA; V: TRBV14; length: 15; CDR3: CASSQALGARTEAFF; DNA: TGTGCCAGCAGCCAAGCATTAGGGGCGCGGACTGAAGCTTTCTTT
D: NA; J: TRBJ1-6; size: NA; V: TRBV7-2; length: 14; CDR3: CASSPRDSNSPLHF; DNA: TGTGCCAGCAGCCCGCGGGACTCTAATTCACCCCTCCACTTT
D: NA; J: TRBJ1-2; size: NA; V: TRBV7-3; length: 11; CDR3: CASSLRVQDTF; DNA: TGTGCCAGCAGCTTAAGGGTACAGGACACCTTC
D: NA; J: TRBJ2-1; size: NA; V: TRBV19; length: 13; CDR3: CASIGTSYNEQFF; DNA: TGTGCCAGCATCGGGACATCCTACAATGAGCAGTTCTTC
D: TRBD2; J: TRBJ2-1; size: NA; V: TRBV19; length: 16; CDR3: CASLPSGASSYNEQFF; DNA: TGTGCCAGTCTACCTAGCGGGGCGAGCTCCTACAATGAGCAGTTCTTC
D: NA; J: TRBJ1-1; size: NA; V: TRBV19; length: 15; CDR3: CASSLRTTGDTEAFF; DNA: TGTGCCAGTAGTCTCCGGACGACGGGAGACACTGAAGCTTTCTTT
D: NA; J: TRBJ2-3; size: NA; V: TRBV19; length: 14; CDR3: CASSGRGRTDTQYF; DNA: TGTGCCAGTTCGGGCAGGGGACGCACAGATACGCAGTATTTT
D: TRBD1; J: TRBJ1-1; size: once; V: TRBV6-4; length: 13; CDR3: CASSEDRGSQAFF; DNA: TGTGCCAGCAGTGAGGACAGGGGATCTCAAGCTTTCTTT
D: TRBD1; J: TRBJ1-2; size: once; V: TRBV6-5; length: 14; CDR3: CATGNPQGRRGYTF; DNA: TGTGCCACCGGAAACCCACAGGGGAGGCGCGGCTACACCTTC
D: TRBD1; J: TRBJ1-1; size: NA; V: TRBV27; length: 15; CDR3: CASRSVGGGRTEAFF; DNA: TGTGCCAGCAGATCCGTTGGAGGGGGCCGAACTGAAGCTTTCTTT
D: NA; J: TRBJ1-5; size: NA; V: TRBV2; length: 18; CDR3: CASRHIQGRGISSQPQHF; DNA: TGTGCCAGCAGACACATTCAGGGGCGGGGGATAAGTAGTCAGCCCCAGCATTTT
D: NA; J: TRBJ2-4; size: NA; V: TRBV19; length: 13; CDR3: CAGIQGPENIQYF; DNA: TGTGCCGGGATCCAGGGTCCGGAAAACATTCAGTACTTC
D: TRBD1; J: TRBJ2-1; size: NA; V: TRBV24-1; length: 14; CDR3: CATAHRGSYNEQFF; DNA: TGTGCCACCGCACACAGGGGATCCTACAATGAGCAGTTCTTC
D: NA; J: TRBJ1-5; size: NA; V: TRBV15; length: 17; CDR3: CATSRDVGGSSNQPQHF; DNA: TGTGCCACCAGCAGAGATGTCGGGGGTTCGAGCAATCAGCCCCAGCATTTT
D: TRBD1; J: TRBJ1-2; size: NA; V: TRBV28; length: 18; CDR3: CASSFRYWGQGYDYGYTF; DNA: TGTGCCAGCAGTTTCCGGTATTGGGGACAGGGTTACGACTATGGCTACACCTTC
D: NA; J: TRBJ2-7; size: NA; V: TRBV12-3/TRBV12-4; length: 12; CDR3: CASSQVSYEQYF; DNA: TGTGCCAGCAGTCAGGTTTCCTACGAGCAGTACTTC
D: NA; J: TRBJ2-7; size: NA; V: TRBV4-1; length: 18; CDR3: CASSLLPAAGAHTYEQYF; DNA: TGCGCCAGCAGCCTTTTACCCGCGGCGGGGGCTCACACCTACGAGCAGTACTTC
D: TRBD2; J: TRBJ2-3; size: NA; V: TRBV11-2; length: 14; CDR3: CASSLTGGTDTQYF; DNA: TGTGCCAGCAGCTTAACGGGGGGAACAGATACGCAGTATTTT
D: TRBD1; J: TRBJ2-7; size: NA; V: TRBV7-3; length: 14; CDR3: CASSPGQGAGEQYF; DNA: TGTGCCAGCAGCCCTGGACAGGGGGCGGGTGAGCAGTACTTC
D: NA; J: TRBJ1-3; size: NA; V: TRBV5-1; length: 14; CDR3: CASSYGGEGNTIYF; DNA: TGCGCCAGCAGCTATGGGGGCGAAGGAAACACCATATATTTT
D: NA; J: TRBJ2-1; size: NA; V: TRBV5-4; length: 17; CDR3: CASSLGGAGSSYNEQFF; DNA: TGTGCCAGCAGCTTGGGCGGCGCGGGGAGCTCCTACAATGAGCAGTTCTTC
D: NA; J: TRBJ2-7; size: NA; V: TRBV11-3; length: 13; CDR3: CASSFSDSYEQYF; DNA: TGTGCCAGCAGCTTCAGTGACTCCTACGAGCAGTACTTC
D: TRBD2; J: TRBJ2-1; size: NA; V: TRBV19; length: 16; CDR3: CASSSSPGRASHEQFF; DNA: TGTGCCAGTAGTTCCTCCCCAGGGAGGGCTAGCCATGAGCAGTTCTTC
D: NA; J: TRBJ1-1; size: NA; V: TRBV5-5; length: 15; CDR3: CASSLDPPENTEAFF; DNA: TGTGCCAGCAGCTTGGACCCCCCAGAGAACACTGAAGCTTTCTTT
D: NA; J: TRBJ1-2; size: few; V: TRBV5-5; length: 14; CDR3: CASSLAGLGYGYTF; DNA: TGTGCCAGCAGCTTGGCGGGTCTAGGCTATGGCTACACCTTC
D: NA; J: TRBJ1-2; size: many; V: TRBV19; length: 13; CDR3: CASSMTAVYGYTF; DNA: TGTGCCAGTAGTATGACAGCTGTCTATGGCTACACCTTC
D: NA; J: TRBJ1-2; size: NA; V: TRBV24-1; length: 16; CDR3: CATSDPMTGKAYGYTF; DNA: TGTGCCACCAGTGATCCCATGACAGGTAAGGCCTATGGCTACACCTTC
D: NA; J: TRBJ1-1; size: NA; V: TRBV11-3; length: 14; CDR3: CASSFSQGSTEAFF; DNA: TGTGCCAGCAGCTTTTCTCAGGGGAGCACTGAAGCTTTCTTT
D: NA; J: TRBJ2-1; size: NA; V: TRBV15; length: 12; CDR3: CAAGRPHNEQFF; DNA: TGTGCCGCCGGGAGACCCCACAATGAGCAGTTCTTC
D: TRBD2; J: TRBJ2-1; size: NA; V: TRBV5-1; length: 15; CDR3: CASSSGTSGGNEQFF; DNA: TGCGCCAGCAGCTCCGGGACTAGCGGGGGGAATGAGCAGTTCTTC
D: TRBD1; J: TRBJ2-1; size: once; V: TRBV5-1; length: 15; CDR3: CASSLAGQGVGEQFF; DNA: TGCGCCAGCAGCTTGGCGGGACAGGGGGTGGGTGAGCAGTTCTTC
D: NA; J: TRBJ1-6; size: few; V: TRBV23-1; length: 19; CDR3: CASSQRGGSDVFYNSPLHF; DNA: TGCGCCAGCAGTCAACGCGGGGGGAGCGACGTTTTTTATAATTCACCCCTCCACTTT
D: NA; J: TRBJ1-2; size: NA; V: TRBV18; length: 12; CDR3: CASSPDSHGYTF; DNA: TGTGCCAGCTCACCGGACAGTCATGGCTACACCTTC
D: NA; J: TRBJ2-2; size: NA; V: TRBV9; length: 20; CDR3: CASSPRGRGSAYRNTGELFF; DNA: TGTGCCAGCAGCCCCCGTGGTCGGGGGTCTGCTTATCGGAACACCGGGGAGCTGTTTTTT